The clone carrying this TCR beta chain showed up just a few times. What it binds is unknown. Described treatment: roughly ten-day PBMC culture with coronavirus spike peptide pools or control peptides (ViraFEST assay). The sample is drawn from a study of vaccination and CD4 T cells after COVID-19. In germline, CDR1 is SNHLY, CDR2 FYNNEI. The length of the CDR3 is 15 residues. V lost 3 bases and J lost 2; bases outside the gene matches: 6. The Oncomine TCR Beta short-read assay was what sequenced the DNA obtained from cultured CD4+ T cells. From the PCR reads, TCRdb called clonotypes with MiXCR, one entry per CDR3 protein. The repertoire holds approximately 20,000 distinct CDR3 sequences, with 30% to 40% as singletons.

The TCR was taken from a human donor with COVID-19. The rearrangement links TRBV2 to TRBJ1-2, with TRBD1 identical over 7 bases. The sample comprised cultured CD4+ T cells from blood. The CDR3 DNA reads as TGTGCCAGCAGTGATAGGGCAGGGGGAAACTATGGCTACACCTTC. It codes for CASSDRAGGNYGYTF.